The 21 T cell receptor beta chains in this list originate from one sample, sequenced in a study of shared clonotypes between healthy human individuals. Generated by immunoSEQ multiplex PCR, the TCRdb table keeps only in-frame clones and is missing some. The table has over a million clones, about 84% seen once. Input material: memory CD4+ T cells from PBMCs. Subset specified: CD45RA-negative fraction. The receptors were gathered from a man aged 18 to 35 in good health. Some clones in this sample may be carry-over from other donors' samples.

In this sample, this clone turned up a few times. This CDR3 is CASTSGTGDAYEQYF. The DNA for the CDR3 is TGTGCCAGCACTTCCGGGACAGGGGACGCCTACGAGCAGTACTTC. The chain carries TRBV21-1 and TRBJ2-7; TRBD1 is taken as the D call from the table, unchecked against the DNA. TRBV21-1 is a listed pseudogene. The CDR3 spans 15 residues.

This clone was recorded only once. V is TRBV18 and J is TRBJ1-5; D ambiguous. Germline CDR1 and CDR2: KGHSH and LQKENI. The CDR3 is 15 amino acids. With 2 bases removed from V and 1 base from J, the gap between germline ends came to 9 bases. The CDR3 sequence: CASSPSGMSNQPQHF. The CDR3 DNA sequence: TGTGCCAGCTCACCATCAGGCATGAGCAATCAGCCCCAGCATTTT. Together with reference TRBV18 and TRBJ1-5, the CDR3 gives the full variable domain: NAGVMQNPRHLVRRRGQEARLRCSPMKGHSHVYWYRQLPEEGLKFMVYLQKENIIDESGMPKERFSAEFPKEGPSILRIQQVVRGDSAAYFCASSPSGMSNQPQHFGDGTRLSIL.

This clone turned up a few times. The sample contains more than one DNA sequence encoding this CDR3. This chain links TRBV30 with TRBJ1-2; tentatively, D is TRBD1 (6 bases). Germline CDR1 reads GTSNPN; CDR2 reads SVGIG (reference sequence). The CDR3 has 11 residues. Trimming stripped 2 bases from V and 7 bases from J, with 8 bases between. The CDR3 sequence is CAWSPGVGYTF. The CDR3 nucleotides are TGTGCCTGGAGTCCAGGGGTTGGCTACACCTTC.

The V call is TRBV27, the J call TRBJ2-5, with D perhaps matching TRBD1 or TRBD2 (6 bases each). This CDR3 contains 15 residues. V was pared by 4 bases and J by 5 bases, with 17 bases between. From germline, CDR1 is MNHEY and CDR2 SMNVEV (reference sequence). CDR3 nucleotide sequence: TGTGCCAGCAGTTCCCCCAGGAGGGGGTTGGAGACCCAGTACTTC. Residues: CASSSPRRGLETQYF.

Of note for this clone: This specimen includes other DNA sequences encoding the same CDR3. The genes are TRBV7-2 and TRBJ2-1; D unresolved. V was clipped by 1 base and J by 6 bases, with 4 bases between them. In germline, CDR1 is SGHTA, CDR2 FQGNSA. CDR3 length: 12 amino acids. The CDR3 sequence is CASSLVGNEQFF. The CDR3 DNA follows: TGTGCCAGCAGCTTAGTTGGCAATGAGCAGTTCTTC.

V is TRBV7-9 and J is TRBJ2-1; 8 bases are a match to TRBD1. V lost 5 bases and J lost 7; bases outside the gene matches: 7. This CDR3 comprises 14 residues. CDR1 and CDR2 (germline): SEHNR, FQNEAQ (reference sequence). The CDR3 coding sequence is TGTGCCAGCAGCCTAGGACAGGGTCCGAATGAGCAGTTCTTC. Its translation is CASSLGQGPNEQFF.

The chain carries TRBV4-1 and TRBJ2-3; 8 nucleotides align to TRBD1. This CDR3 has 15 amino acids. The germline gives CDR1 MGHRA, CDR2 YSYEKL. V trimming: 0 bases; J trimming: 9 bases; junction bases outside the gene matches: 8. Here the CDR3 DNA reads TGCGCCAGCAGCCAAGATCACACAGGGGGGTGGACGCAGTATTTT. It yields the protein CASSQDHTGGWTQYF.

A single count supports this clone. The chain couples TRBV19 to TRBJ2-2; 10 bases align to TRBD1. Per germline, CDR1 LNHDA and CDR2 SQIVND (reference sequence). Unmatched junction bases numbered 5, after V lost 5 bases and J lost 5 bases. CDR3 length equals 15 residues. The CDR3 spells CASSRDRGRTGELFF. CDR3 coding DNA: TGTGCCAGTAGTCGCGACAGGGGGCGGACCGGGGAGCTGTTTTTT. Full variable domain (rest looked up from reference TRBV19 and TRBJ2-2): DGGITQSPKYLFRKEGQNVTLSCEQNLNHDAMYWYRQDPGQGLRLIYYSQIVNDFQKGDIAEGYSVSREKKESFPLTVTSAQKNPTAFYLCASSRDRGRTGELFFGEGSRLTVL.

As to this clone: The sample holds other DNA sequences that translate to the same CDR3. This chain links TRBV5-1 with TRBJ2-3, with 7 positions matching TRBD2. The CDR3 loop spans 16 amino acids. CDR1 and CDR2 (germline): SGHRS, YFSETQ. Trimming at V came to 0 bases and at J to 0 bases, leaving 4 bases not matched to a gene. The CDR3 region is CASSLGLALSTDTQYF. The CDR3 bases are TGCGCCAGCAGCTTGGGACTAGCTTTGAGCACAGATACGCAGTATTTT.

This clone appeared a few times. The chain carries TRBV6-5 and TRBJ2-7; 8 bases line up with TRBD2. Germline V gene data show CDR1 as MNHEY and CDR2 as SVGAGI. The junction had 9 bases not matched to a gene; V was cut back by 6 bases and J by 2 bases. The CDR3 spans 15 residues. As DNA, the CDR3 is TGTGCCAGCAGCCTATATAGCGGGACTGCCTACGAGCAGTACTTC. It encodes CASSLYSGTAYEQYF.

The chain links TRBV6-1 to TRBJ1-4; no reliable D call. Looked up from germline, CDR1 is MNHNS and CDR2 is SASEGT. Trimming removed 7 bases from V and 0 bases from J, with 6 bases in between. The CDR3 covers 13 residues. The CDR3 sequence: CASNRATNEKLFF. The CDR3 coding sequence is TGTGCCAGCAACCGGGCAACTAATGAAAAACTGTTTTTT.

This chain uses TRBV5-4 with TRBJ2-7; maybe TRBD1 (6 bases). Trimming stripped 4 bases from V and 0 bases from J, with 11 bases between. CDR3 length equals 14 residues. CDR1 and CDR2 (germline): SGHNT, YYREEE (reference sequence). The CDR3 bases are TGTGCCAGCAGCCCTTGGACAGACTCCTACGAGCAGTACTTC. Amino acids: CASSPWTDSYEQYF.

V and J are TRBV7-2 and TRBJ2-4, with 9 bases aligning to TRBD2. The CDR3 spans 18 residues. Germline assignment: CDR1 SGHTA and CDR2 FQGNSA. J lost 2 bases, V lost 4 bases, and 12 bases had no gene match. The CDR3 bases are TGTGCCAGCAGCTCATCAAAGGGGCGGGAGGGAACCAAAAACATTCAGTACTTC. It translates to CASSSSKGREGTKNIQYF.

The chain recombines TRBV7-3 with TRBJ2-1; D ambiguous. Germline V gene sequence: CDR1 SGHTA, CDR2 FQGTGA. The CDR3 is made up of 14 amino acids. V gave up 0 bases and J gave up 5 bases, with 8 bases separating them. CDR3 nucleotide sequence: TGTGCCAGCAGCTTAACGGCCCAGCACAATGAGCAGTTCTTC. Translation gives CASSLTAQHNEQFF.

This CDR3 is CATIREGANVLTF. DNA of the CDR3: TGTGCCACCATTAGGGAAGGGGCCAACGTCCTGACTTTC. The chain uses TRBV15 and TRBJ2-6; D ambiguous. Germline V gene data show CDR1 as LNHNV and CDR2 as YYDKDF (reference sequence). V lost 7 bases to trimming and J lost 4 bases, with 8 bases between them. The CDR3 totals 13 residues.

This chain uses TRBV18 with TRBJ2-2; TRBD2 matches 12 bases. This CDR3 is 16 amino acids long. V trimming: 3 bases; J trimming: 4 bases; junction bases outside the gene matches: 3. Germline CDR1 reads KGHSH; CDR2 reads LQKENI. The CDR3 here is CASSPSSGRATGELFF. CDR3 DNA sequence: TGTGCCAGCTCACCTTCTAGCGGGAGGGCCACCGGGGAGCTGTTTTTT.

The chain carries TRBV29-1 and TRBJ2-1, with TRBD2 matching 13 bases. The CDR3 spans 15 residues. Trimming removed 5 bases from V and 4 bases from J; junction bases left unmatched: 5. CDR1 and CDR2 from the germline V gene are SQVTM and ANQGSEA. This chain's CDR3 is CSVRGTSGKYNEQFF. The CDR3 DNA is TGCAGCGTTCGCGGGACTAGCGGGAAGTACAATGAGCAGTTCTTC.

The V and J genes are TRBV7-2 and TRBJ1-2; the match to TRBD1 covers 12 bases. CDR1 SGHTA and CDR2 FQGNSA come from the germline V gene. The trim removed 5 bases at V and 4 bases at J, leaving 5 bases unmatched. The length of the CDR3 is 15 residues. CDR3: CASSLWDRGPYGYTF. The CDR3 nucleotides read TGTGCCAGCAGCCTATGGGACAGGGGGCCCTATGGCTACACCTTC. The complete variable domain, with remaining parts taken from reference TRBV7-2 and TRBJ1-2, reads GAGVSQSPSNKVTEKGKDVELRCDPISGHTALYWYRQSLGQGLEFLIYFQGNSAPDKSGLPSDRFSAERTGGSVSTLTIQRTQQEDSAVYLCASSLWDRGPYGYTFGSGTRLTVV.

A remark on this clone: This same CDR3 is encoded by further DNA sequences in the sample. This chain uses TRBV6-1 with TRBJ1-5, with D unclear. CDR1 MNHNS and CDR2 SASEGT come from the germline V gene. The length of the CDR3 is 13 residues. V was cut by 2 bases and J by 2 bases, with 4 bases left in between. CDR3 sequence reads: CASSEQGNQPQHF. For the CDR3, the DNA is TGTGCCAGCAGTGAACAGGGCAATCAGCCCCAGCATTTT.

This chain uses TRBV7-2 with TRBJ2-7; 7 bases are a match to TRBD1. Germline values: CDR1 SGHTA, CDR2 FQGNSA. This CDR3 contains 15 residues. With V trimmed by 1 base and J by 2 bases, 5 bases remained unmatched. The CDR3 is CASSLDRQGAYEQYF. The CDR3 coding sequence is TGTGCCAGCAGCTTAGACCGCCAGGGGGCCTACGAGCAGTACTTC.

This chain connects TRBV28 to TRBJ2-5; D not resolved. The CDR3 totals 17 residues. V was pared by 2 bases and J by 1 base, with 17 bases between. Germline V CDR1 and CDR2: MDHEN, SYDVKM. DNA of the CDR3: TGTGCCAGCAGTTTAGCTTCATTCGCGGAGCTCCAAGAGACCCAGTACTTC. Its translation is CASSLASFAELQETQYF.